Each of the 26 T cell receptor beta chains below was sequenced from the same sample in a study of T cell changes during pregnancy in multiple sclerosis. Profiling relied on immunoSEQ multiplex PCR, and the TCRdb table lists in-frame clones only, not all of them. The sample gives around 56,000 clones, approximately 91% of which show up once; 0.38% is in the top ten. Here the sequenced sample was CD4+ T cells from peripheral blood mononuclear cells, taken in the third trimester of pregnancy. The receptor set was obtained from a female donor with multiple sclerosis, enrolled in a pregnancy study.

The gene calls are TRBV18 and TRBJ2-5; 8 nucleotides match TRBD2. From germline, CDR1 is KGHSH and CDR2 LQKENI. V gave up 3 bases and J gave up 1 base; unmatched junction bases: 7. The CDR3 is 16 amino acids. Here the CDR3 DNA reads TGTGCCAGCTCACCCATGGCGGGAGGCATCCAAGAGACCCAGTACTTC. It codes for CASSPMAGGIQETQYF.

The CDR3 protein is CASSHGTGANTEAFF. The CDR3 region has the DNA TGCGCCAGCAGCCACGGGACAGGGGCGAACACTGAAGCTTTCTTT. The chain uses TRBV10-1 and TRBJ1-1, with 10 bases matching TRBD1. The CDR3 covers 15 residues. Germline CDR1 and CDR2: WNHNN and SYGVQD (reference sequence). Trimming removed 6 bases from V and 1 base from J; junction bases left unmatched: 5.

This chain uses TRBV12-5 with TRBJ2-5; 8 bases map to TRBD1. CDR1 is LGHNT and CDR2 is FRNRAP in the germline V gene. This CDR3 is 15 amino acids long. Trimming took 2 bases from V and 1 from J; bases not matched to a gene: 3. CDR3 sequence (DNA): TGTGCTAGTGGTTTGTTAACAGGGGGCCAAGAGACCCAGTACTTC. Translated, it gives CASGLLTGGQETQYF.

The chain links TRBV5-1 to TRBJ2-1; D perhaps matches TRBD2 (5 bases). The V end was cut by 4 bases, the J end by 2 bases, with 7 bases between. This CDR3 contains 13 residues. Germline V gene data show CDR1 as SGHRS and CDR2 as YFSETQ. CDR3: CASSPGTYNEQFF. CDR3 bases: TGCGCCAGCAGCCCGGGGACCTACAATGAGCAGTTCTTC.

The chain is built from TRBV27 and TRBJ2-3, with 7 bases that match TRBD1. In germline, CDR1 is MNHEY, CDR2 SMNVEV (reference sequence). The CDR3 runs to 15 residues. V gave up 5 bases and J gave up 2 bases; unmatched junction bases: 7. The CDR3 nucleotides are TGTGCCAGCAGTGACCAGGACAGGTTCACAGATACGCAGTATTTT. Protein sequence: CASSDQDRFTDTQYF.

This chain links TRBV30 with TRBJ2-7; D is undetermined. The germline V and J ends were trimmed by 0 bases and 6 bases, with 18 bases remaining between them. This CDR3 comprises 15 residues. The germline CDR1 and CDR2 sequences are GTSNPN and SVGIG (reference sequence). The CDR3 DNA is TGTGCCTGGAGTGTACTGTTTTCCCGTAGTCGCGAGCAGTACTTC. Protein: CAWSVLFSRSREQYF.

The V gene is TRBV7-3, the J gene TRBJ2-1; 7 nucleotides line up with TRBD2. The germline CDR1 and CDR2 sequences are SGHTA and FQGTGA. This CDR3 spans 14 amino acids. V lost 5 bases, J lost 5 bases, and 6 bases stayed unmatched. The CDR3 reads CASSRDYNNNEQFF. Here the CDR3 DNA reads TGTGCCAGCAGCAGGGACTACAACAACAATGAGCAGTTCTTC. The full variable domain, completed using reference TRBV7-3 and TRBJ2-1, is GAGVSQTPSNKVTEKGKYVELRCDPISGHTALYWYRQSLGQGPEFLIYFQGTGAADDSGLPNDRFFAVRPEGSVSTLKIQRTERGDSAVYLCASSRDYNNNEQFFGPGTRLTVL.

The chain joins TRBV28 to TRBJ1-2; TRBD1 is a possible D gene (5 bases). The V end lost 5 bases, the J end lost 7 bases, and 14 bases lay between the germline ends. CDR1 and CDR2 (germline): MDHEN, SYDVKM. The CDR3 extends over 13 amino acids. CDR3 sequence: CASSPGGFGGYTF. The CDR3 DNA sequence: TGTGCCAGCAGTCCGGGGGGTTTCGGTGGCTACACCTTC.

This sequence joins TRBV2 and TRBJ1-2, with D hard to call. Germline CDR1 reads SNHLY; CDR2 reads FYNNEI. With 0 bases removed from V and 8 bases from J, the gap between germline ends came to 13 bases. CDR3 size: 14 residues. The CDR3 sequence: CASSEAGGLYGYTF. DNA of the CDR3: TGTGCCAGCAGTGAAGCAGGAGGTCTTTACGGCTACACCTTC.

The chain joins TRBV6-6 to TRBJ2-1; weak D call: TRBD2 (6 bases). CDR1 and CDR2 (germline): MNHNY, SVGAGI (reference sequence). The CDR3 has 16 amino acids. The V gene lost 3 bases and the J gene lost 7 bases, with 19 bases spanning the gap. CDR3 nucleotide sequence: TGTGCCAGCAGTTATGAACCACACGGCGCGGGGAATGAGCAGTTCTTC. Translating it yields CASSYEPHGAGNEQFF.

The chain carries TRBV9 and TRBJ2-1; 8 bases fit TRBD2. Germline V gives CDR1 SGDLS, CDR2 YYNGEE. The CDR3 consists of 15 residues. The V gene end was trimmed by 2 bases and the J gene end by 4 bases; junction bases not matched to a gene: 5. CDR3 nucleotides: TGTGCCAGCAGCGTCCGGGGGGGGCTTTACAATGAGCAGTTCTTC. The encoded protein is CASSVRGGLYNEQFF.

V gene TRBV7-2 combines with J gene TRBJ1-1; D is ambiguous. Trimming shortened V by 5 bases and J by 9 bases, and 13 bases separated the two germline ends. Germline CDR1 is SGHTA and CDR2 is FQGNSA. The CDR3 length is 12 residues. CDR3 residues: CASSLGALQAFF. CDR3 in DNA: TGTGCCAGCAGCCTAGGAGCTTTGCAAGCTTTCTTT.

V gene TRBV6-4 combines with J gene TRBJ1-1; no clear D gene. There are 13 residues in the CDR3. Trimming removed 2 bases at V and 4 bases at J, with 8 bases between. Germline CDR1 is MRHNA and CDR2 is SNTAGT. This chain's CDR3 is CASSDTAGTEAFF. CDR3 DNA sequence: TGTGCCAGCAGTGACACGGCGGGCACTGAAGCTTTCTTT.

The chain links TRBV19 to TRBJ1-2, with a tentative D call TRBD1 (5 bases). This CDR3 spans 14 amino acids. Per the germline V gene, CDR1 is LNHDA and CDR2 is SQIVND (reference sequence). V was trimmed by 8 bases and J by 2 bases, leaving 15 bases between them. The chain's CDR3 is CASRVTATNYGYTF. The CDR3 region has the DNA TGTGCCAGTCGTGTGACAGCAACGAACTATGGCTACACCTTC.

The chain uses TRBV30 and TRBJ1-2; D not resolved. V was trimmed by 0 bases and J by 0 bases, leaving 11 bases between them. There are 15 residues in the CDR3. Per the germline V gene, CDR1 is GTSNPN and CDR2 is SVGIG (reference sequence). The CDR3 protein is CAWSVHPGTNYGYTF. The CDR3 DNA reads TGTGCCTGGAGTGTACATCCAGGTACTAACTATGGCTACACCTTC.

The J gene is TRBJ1-2, the V gene TRBV6-5, with D perhaps TRBD1 (6 bases). V gave up 6 bases and J gave up 8 bases, with 16 bases separating them. Germline CDR1 is MNHEY and CDR2 is SVGAGI. The CDR3 covers 13 residues. The CDR3 DNA reads TGTGCCAGCAGCTATTCGGGGGGCCGCGGCTACACCTTC. This sequence encodes CASSYSGGRGYTF.

This clone turned up a few times. The chain's CDR3 is CASSLVQGGGYTF. The CDR3 nucleotides read TGTGCCAGCAGCTTAGTACAGGGTGGTGGCTACACCTTC. The genes are TRBV11-2 and TRBJ1-2; TRBD1 might be the D (6 bases). V was cut by 1 base and J by 7 bases, with 10 bases left in between. Germline V gene lookup returns CDR1 SGHAT and CDR2 FQNNGV. The CDR3 is made up of 13 amino acids.

About this clone: A junction end diverges from the germline sequence, so it may reflect a read error. The CDR3 DNA reads TGCGCCAGCAGCGGTAATGAATATAGCACCGATACGCAGTATTTT. Translated, it gives CASSGNEYSTDTQYF. This chain joins TRBV4-3 and TRBJ2-3; unclear D gene. Germline V CDR1 and CDR2: LGHNA, YSLEER. The CDR3 runs to 15 residues.

The rearrangement uses TRBV6-5 and TRBJ2-3; a possible D gene is TRBD2 (6 bases). This CDR3 comprises 15 residues. V was clipped by 2 bases and J by 0 bases, with 9 bases between them. The germline CDR1 and CDR2 sequences are MNHEY and SVGAGI. The CDR3 reads CASSYTGGSTDTQYF. CDR3 nucleotides: TGTGCCAGCAGTTACACCGGGGGAAGCACAGATACGCAGTATTTT.

This sequence joins TRBV6-6 and TRBJ2-7; 8 positions agree with TRBD1. J was trimmed by 0 bases and V by 6 bases; bases with no gene match: 7. This CDR3 comprises 15 residues. Germline CDR1 MNHNY, CDR2 SVGAGI (reference sequence). The CDR3 here is CASRQLGQGSYEQYF. CDR3 nucleotides: TGTGCCAGCAGACAACTAGGACAGGGCTCCTACGAGCAGTACTTC.

The CDR3 region has the DNA TGTGCCAGCACGACGTGGGGGGTTAGCACTGAAGCTTTCTTT. Residues: CASTTWGVSTEAFF. This chain uses TRBV27 with TRBJ1-1; tentatively, D is TRBD1 (5 bases). CDR3 length: 14 residues. V dropped 7 bases and J dropped 4 bases, with 16 bases sitting between them. Germline V gene data show CDR1 as MNHEY and CDR2 as SMNVEV (reference sequence).

The genes are TRBV7-9 and TRBJ2-5; no reliable D call. The CDR3 runs to 14 residues. Trimming removed 3 bases at V and 2 bases at J, with 10 bases between. Germline CDR1 SEHNR, CDR2 FQNEAQ (reference sequence). The CDR3 protein is CASSFMAPQETQYF. The DNA of the CDR3 is TGTGCCAGCAGCTTCATGGCCCCTCAAGAGACCCAGTACTTC.

The chain employs TRBV7-2 and TRBJ2-2, with unresolved D. The CDR3 runs 13 residues. Germline-derived CDR1 and CDR2 are SGHTA and FQGNSA. Between the trimmed V and J ends, which lost 2 bases and 7 bases, there was a span of 8 bases. The CDR3 bases are TGTGCCAGCAGCTTAAAGGCAGGCGGGGAGCTGTTTTTT. It translates to CASSLKAGGELFF.

This clone has a handful of counts. V is TRBV7-9 and J is TRBJ1-6; 10 bases agree with TRBD1. The CDR3 runs to 14 residues. Germline V gives CDR1 SEHNR, CDR2 FQNEAQ (reference sequence). V was pared by 4 bases and J by 10 bases, with 4 bases of the junction left unmatched. The CDR3 bases are TGTGCCAGCAGCTACGGGACAGGGGACTCACCCCTCCACTTT. The encoded protein is CASSYGTGDSPLHF.

The chain combines TRBV5-5 with TRBJ1-1, with D possibly matching TRBD1 (6 bases). The ends were cut back, 5 bases at V and 0 bases at J, with 14 bases in the middle. The CDR3 spans 15 residues. The germline CDR1 and CDR2 sequences are SGHKS and YYEKEE (reference sequence). The CDR3 here is CASRLTGHLNTEAFF. In nucleotides, the CDR3 is TGTGCCAGCAGGTTAACGGGACATTTGAACACTGAAGCTTTCTTT.

V is TRBV11-3 and J is TRBJ2-1; 14 nucleotides match TRBD2. This CDR3 spans 16 amino acids. J gave up 7 bases and V 5 bases, and 7 bases lay outside the gene matches. Germline values: CDR1 SGHNT, CDR2 YENEEA. CDR3 DNA sequence: TGTGCCAGCAGCCCCCCGGGACTAGCGGGGGCTAATGAGCAGTTCTTC. Its translation: CASSPPGLAGANEQFF. The entire variable domain, with the rest obtained from reference TRBV11-3 and TRBJ2-1, is as follows: EAGVVQSPRYKIIEKKQPVAFWCNPISGHNTLYWYLQNLGQGPELLIRYENEEAVDDSQLPKDRFSAERLKGVDSTLKIQPAELGDSAVYLCASSPPGLAGANEQFFGPGTRLTVL.